The 28 T cell receptor beta chains in this list originate from one sample, sequenced in a study of T cell responses to AZD1222 COVID-19 vaccine. The method was immunoSEQ multiplex PCR; TCRdb's version includes in-frame clones alone and lacks a portion of them. The data hold some 280,000 clones, with roughly 93% observed a single time. Sample: peripheral blood, taken 28 days after the second AZD1222 dose. Receptor source: an adult who received the AZD1222 COVID-19 vaccine.

This chain connects TRBV7-9 to TRBJ1-4, with D perhaps TRBD1 (6 bases). V was trimmed by 2 bases and J by 8 bases, leaving 12 bases between them. Germline CDR1 and CDR2: SEHNR and FQNEAQ (reference sequence). The CDR3 is made up of 14 amino acids. CDR3 in amino acids: CASSLNREGEKLFF. Written as DNA, the CDR3 is TGTGCCAGCAGCTTAAACAGGGAAGGGGAAAAACTGTTTTTT.

This clone was counted once. This chain uses TRBV5-4 with TRBJ2-5; D may be TRBD1 or TRBD2 (5 bases each). CDR1 and CDR2 from the germline V gene are SGHNT and YYREEE (reference sequence). There are 14 residues in the CDR3. The V end lost 1 base, the J end lost 1 base, and 8 bases lay between the germline ends. The CDR3 region is CASSLRGVQETQYF. The CDR3, as DNA: TGTGCCAGCAGCTTGAGGGGAGTCCAAGAGACCCAGTACTTC.

V gene TRBV5-8 combines with J gene TRBJ1-5; D unresolved. This CDR3 has 11 residues. The V end lost 4 bases, the J end lost 3 bases, and 2 bases lay between the germline ends. In germline, CDR1 is SGHTS, CDR2 YDEGEE. CDR3 nucleotides: TGTGCCAGCAGCCTCAATCAGCCCCAGCATTTT. Its translation: CASSLNQPQHF.

This clone occurred once. V gene TRBV2 combines with J gene TRBJ2-7; D gene uncertain. Deletions cut 0 bases from V and 5 bases from J, with 11 bases between. Germline V gene data show CDR1 as SNHLY and CDR2 as FYNNEI. The CDR3 consists of 14 residues. CDR3: CASSEAGSYDEQYF. For the CDR3, the DNA is TGTGCCAGCAGTGAAGCGGGGTCCTACGACGAGCAGTACTTC.

This clone was counted only a few times. The genes are TRBV30 and TRBJ1-2; D uncertain. Germline values: CDR1 GTSNPN, CDR2 SVGIG (reference sequence). Trimming left V 0 bases short and J 4 bases short, with 12 bases between. This CDR3 spans 14 amino acids. The DNA of the CDR3 is TGTGCCTGGAGTGTAGCCCCTCCTGGCTATGGCTACACCTTC. It specifies CAWSVAPPGYGYTF. The full variable domain, with the rest looked up from reference TRBV30 and TRBJ1-2, is SQTIHQWPATLVQPVGSPLSLECTVEGTSNPNLYWYRQAAGRGLQLLFYSVGIGQISSEVPQNLSASRPQDRQFILSSKKLLLSDSGFYLCAWSVAPPGYGYTFGSGTRLTVV.

J is TRBJ2-7 and V is TRBV28; D may be TRBD2 (5 bases). The CDR3 runs to 11 residues. The V and J ends lost 8 bases and 3 bases respectively, with 8 bases between them. CDR1 is MDHEN and CDR2 is SYDVKM in the germline V gene. CDR3 amino acids: CASSGYYEQYF. The CDR3, as DNA: TGTGCCAGCTCGGGGTACTACGAGCAGTACTTC.

This sequence joins TRBV9 and TRBJ1-4; 10 bases are shared with TRBD1. The CDR3 sequence is 15 residues long. Per germline, CDR1 SGDLS and CDR2 YYNGEE. With 5 bases clipped from V and 8 bases from J, the junction kept 9 bases outside the gene matches. The CDR3 DNA is TGTGCCAGCAGTCTGACAGGGGGCGCTCACGAAAAACTGTTTTTT. Its translation is CASSLTGGAHEKLFF.

This chain links TRBV6-5 with TRBJ2-7; D remains unclear. Per germline, CDR1 MNHEY and CDR2 SVGAGI. V was cut by 5 bases and J by 2 bases, with 10 bases left in between. The CDR3 sequence is 13 residues long. The CDR3 region has the DNA TGTGCCAGCAGTCTTCGAGACGCCTACGAGCAGTACTTC. It yields the protein CASSLRDAYEQYF.

The chain has TRBV6-5 and TRBJ2-2, with 9 bases fitting TRBD1. The junction had 3 bases not matched to a gene; V was cut back by 5 bases and J by 2 bases. CDR1 is MNHEY, CDR2 SVGAGI, per germline. There are 15 residues in the CDR3. CDR3 in DNA: TGTGCCAGCAGTCTGGGACAGGGAAACACCGGGGAGCTGTTTTTT. Protein product: CASSLGQGNTGELFF.

The chain employs TRBV5-1 and TRBJ2-7; 11 positions match TRBD1. The CDR3 contains 15 residues. Trimming cost V 4 bases and J 6 bases; bases outside gene matches: 9. Per the germline V gene, CDR1 is SGHRS and CDR2 is YFSETQ. CDR3: CASSPGTGGFVEQYF. In DNA, the CDR3 is TGCGCCAGCAGCCCGGGGACAGGGGGTTTTGTCGAGCAGTACTTC.

The J gene is TRBJ2-1, the V gene TRBV6-5; a weak D match, TRBD2 (5 bases). This CDR3 has 12 amino acids. The germline V and J ends were trimmed by 7 bases and 7 bases, with 11 bases remaining between them. Per the germline V gene, CDR1 is MNHEY and CDR2 is SVGAGI. The CDR3 DNA is TGTGCCAGCACCCGGGAAGGGAATGAGCAGTTCTTC. Amino acids: CASTREGNEQFF.

V and J are TRBV9 and TRBJ2-1; tentative D call: TRBD2 (5 bases). CDR3 length: 13 amino acids. The V gene's germline CDR1 is SGDLS and CDR2 YYNGEE. V shed 2 bases and J shed 7 bases, with 10 bases lying between them. Here the CDR3 DNA reads TGTGCCAGCAGCGTTGGAGGTCGGAATGAGCAGTTCTTC. It yields the protein CASSVGGRNEQFF.

V usage is TRBV3-1 (or the pseudogene TRBV3-2) and J usage is TRBJ1-2; D is undetermined. This CDR3 has 12 amino acids. V was trimmed by 4 bases and J by 8 bases, leaving 11 bases between them. Germline V gives CDR1 LGHDT, CDR2 YNNKEL (reference sequence). CDR3 region: CASSLGLLGYTF. The CDR3 DNA follows: TGTGCCAGCAGCCTTGGACTTCTGGGCTACACCTTC.

The chain employs TRBV28 and TRBJ2-7; 8 nucleotides line up with TRBD1. V gave up 2 bases and J gave up 6 bases; unmatched junction bases: 12. The length of the CDR3 is 16 residues. CDR1 is MDHEN and CDR2 is SYDVKM in the germline V gene. CDR3 residues: CASSLRRGRGLFEQYF. CDR3 DNA sequence: TGTGCCAGCAGTTTACGCCGAGGCAGGGGGCTTTTCGAGCAGTACTTC.

CDR3 protein: CASSPREGHLNTEAFF. CDR3 coding DNA: TGCGCCAGCAGCCCGCGGGAGGGACACCTGAACACTGAAGCTTTCTTT. The J gene is TRBJ1-1, the V gene TRBV4-1, with D possibly being TRBD1 (6 bases). This CDR3 has 16 amino acids. In germline, CDR1 is MGHRA, CDR2 YSYEKL. V was trimmed by 4 bases and J by 0 bases, leaving 15 bases between them.

The chain uses TRBV5-4 and TRBJ1-1; D gene uncertain. Between the trimmed V and J ends, which lost 7 bases and 0 bases, there was a span of 13 bases. CDR1 is SGHNT and CDR2 is YYREEE in the germline V gene (reference sequence). The length of the CDR3 is 14 residues. CDR3 region: CASFPSGLNTEAFF. CDR3 in DNA: TGTGCCAGCTTCCCTTCAGGTTTGAACACTGAAGCTTTCTTT.

The rearrangement links TRBV6-5 to TRBJ1-1; D unclear. The CDR3 is made up of 14 amino acids. The V gene lost 6 bases and the J gene lost 5 bases, with 16 bases spanning the gap. CDR1 and CDR2 from the germline V gene are MNHEY and SVGAGI. Written as DNA, the CDR3 is TGTGCCAGCAGCCGAACGCTGGGGAAAACTGAAGCTTTCTTT. This translates into CASSRTLGKTEAFF.

The chain has TRBV5-4 and TRBJ1-6; no definite D call. V lost 10 bases and J 13 bases, leaving 18 bases between the germline ends. The CDR3 is 12 residues long. Germline assignment: CDR1 SGHNT and CDR2 YYREEE (reference sequence). The CDR3 loop is CAGGFPLGPLHF. The DNA for the CDR3 is TGTGCCGGCGGGTTCCCCTTAGGCCCCCTCCACTTT.

The chain employs TRBV7-3 and TRBJ2-7; D possibly corresponds to TRBD1 (5 bases). The CDR3 covers 13 residues. The V end lost 7 bases, the J end lost 2 bases, and 12 bases lay between the germline ends. Germline V lookup: CDR1 SGHTA, CDR2 FQGTGA. CDR3 amino acids: CASTTTEAYEQYF. CDR3 DNA: TGTGCCAGCACCACGACAGAAGCCTACGAGCAGTACTTC.

This clone was counted once. V gene TRBV19 combines with J gene TRBJ2-1; D perhaps matches TRBD1 (5 bases). Looked up from germline, CDR1 is LNHDA and CDR2 is SQIVND (reference sequence). V lost 7 bases and J lost 0, with 10 bases in between. This CDR3 has 14 amino acids. The CDR3 DNA reads as TGTGCCAGTAATAGGGGCCCCTCCTACAATGAGCAGTTCTTC. It codes for CASNRGPSYNEQFF.

V is TRBV27 and J is TRBJ1-2; 8 bases agree with TRBD1. CDR3 length: 14 residues. V shed 3 bases and J 8 bases; nucleotides not matched to a gene: 8. Germline V gene data show CDR1 as MNHEY and CDR2 as SMNVEV (reference sequence). CDR3 protein: CASSFLGQAGGYTF. The CDR3 DNA follows: TGTGCCAGCAGTTTCTTGGGACAGGCGGGAGGCTACACCTTC.

This clone was observed a handful of times. The chain joins TRBV28 to TRBJ2-7, with D perhaps being TRBD1 or TRBD2 (6 bases each). Deletions cut 3 bases from V and 3 bases from J, with 12 bases between. CDR1 MDHEN and CDR2 SYDVKM come from the germline V gene. The CDR3 is 14 amino acids. The CDR3 region is CASSFGGRNYEQYF. CDR3 coding DNA: TGTGCCAGCAGTTTTGGGGGGCGAAACTACGAGCAGTACTTC.

DNA of the CDR3: TGCGCCAGCAGCGGGCAGATTACAGATGAGCAGTTCTTC. Translated: CASSGQITDEQFF. This sequence joins TRBV5-1 and TRBJ2-1; D call uncertain. V was pared by 4 bases and J by 8 bases, with 13 bases between. From germline, CDR1 is SGHRS and CDR2 YFSETQ. The CDR3 length is 13 residues.

DNA of the CDR3: TGTGCCAGCACCGTAGACAGGGGTGGCGAGCAGTACTTC. Residues: CASTVDRGGEQYF. The V gene is TRBV2, the J gene TRBJ2-7; 8 bases are a match to TRBD1. The CDR3 consists of 13 residues. V dropped 7 bases and J dropped 6; count of bases not matched to a gene: 8. In germline, CDR1 is SNHLY, CDR2 FYNNEI. Full variable domain (rest looked up from reference TRBV2 and TRBJ2-7): EPEVTQTPSHQVTQMGQEVILRCVPISNHLYFYWYRQILGQKVEFLVSFYNNEISEKSEIFDDQFSVERPDGSNFTLKIRSTKLEDSAMYFCASTVDRGGEQYFGPGTRLTVT.

This chain links TRBV5-4 with TRBJ1-3; D unclear. Trimming removed 0 bases at V and 1 base at J, with 5 bases between. The CDR3 has 14 residues. Germline CDR1 and CDR2: SGHNT and YYREEE (reference sequence). As DNA, the CDR3 is TGTGCCAGCAGCTTGGAAGTTTCTGGAAACACCATATATTTT. Its translation: CASSLEVSGNTIYF.

The chain has TRBV19 and TRBJ1-3; possibly TRBD1 for D (5 bases). Per germline, CDR1 LNHDA and CDR2 SQIVND (reference sequence). Trimming cost V 1 base and J 0 bases, with 13 bases left between them. The CDR3 runs 17 residues. The CDR3 DNA reads TGTGCCAGTAGTATAGCCGGGACGCCAAGCTCTGGAAACACCATATATTTT. This gives the protein CASSIAGTPSSGNTIYF.

CDR3: CASSVVGGGGYTF. The CDR3, as DNA: TGTGCCAGCAGCGTAGTAGGTGGCGGTGGCTACACCTTC. The chain uses TRBV9 and TRBJ1-2, with D unresolved. V dropped 0 bases and J dropped 7 bases, with 10 bases sitting between them. CDR1 and CDR2 (germline): SGDLS, YYNGEE. The CDR3 has 13 residues.

This chain joins TRBV9 and TRBJ2-7; 7 bases agree with TRBD1. After removal of 3 bases from V and 3 bases from J, the junction contained 3 bases not matched to a gene. The germline gives CDR1 SGDLS, CDR2 YYNGEE. The CDR3 runs 13 residues. This CDR3 is CASSAGQNYEQYF. The CDR3 DNA reads TGTGCCAGCAGCGCGGGACAGAACTACGAGCAGTACTTC.